This TCR beta chain was retrieved from a study of radiation and T cells in renal cell carcinoma (dated by TCRdb to the early 2020s). General notes on the study: Samples came from a clinical trial, in which primary renal cell carcinomas received 15 Gy stereotactic body radiation therapy followed by nephrectomy 4 weeks later. In the approximately 53 samples combined, around 3.7 million unique CDR3 nucleotide sequences were found, encoding 2.5 million to 3 million unique CDR3 amino acid sequences. TCR beta sequencing covered 50 to 55 samples in total, comprising roughly 25 tumors and about 27 peripheral blood samples. The paper as a whole reports these results and caveats: With a single-armed trial design, the study had no way to address how radiation dose or scheduling affects the TCR repertoire. Because pretreatment tumor biopsies were not available, the baseline intratumoral presence of clonotypes could not be determined. Top tumor clonotypes rose in blood from baseline to 2 weeks post-radiation, then contracted by 4 weeks, suggesting transient expansion of tumor-resident clones. Changes in the blood repertoire were not tracked past 4 weeks after treatment.

Comment on this clone: What antigen it recognizes has not been identified. No base-level quality is on record; no much larger clone is a single base apart.

The CDR3 runs 12 residues from the cysteine to the phenylalanine. The CDR3 DNA has 36 bases and is translated from base 1. CDR1 and CDR2 are read off the germline V gene (reference sequence) as LNHDA and SQIVND. The V and J ends are trimmed by 5 bases and 9 bases, leaving 11 bases between them. The time point label here, explained by the study, means: baseline pretreatment blood. Reading the label with the study, this specimen's treatment or condition is: 15 Gy SBRT to primary tumor, nephrectomy 4 weeks later. To follow tumor-enriched clonotypes, peripheral blood was collected serially from radiation-treated patients at baseline and again at 2 weeks and 4 weeks after SBRT. Every patient's renal cell carcinoma showed clear cell pathology. The QIAamp DNA Blood Mini Kit (Qiagen) was used to prepare genomic DNA for TCR sequencing. The analyses included only samples that passed all quality control checks.

TCR beta libraries were generated from genomic DNA with the immunoSEQ kit, following the manufacturer's recommendations. For library preparation, a first multiplex PCR was performed with proprietary primers, followed by a second PCR in which unique barcodes were added, and bead cleanups were performed after each round. A kit-provided positive control reaction and a negative control reaction were included in every sample batch. The final libraries were assessed on an Agilent 4200 TapeStation D1000 ScreenTape, pooled by volume, and quantified by qPCR. Sequencing ran on an Illumina NextSeq500 with a MidOutput 150-cycle cartridge, using 156 Read1 and 15 Index1 cycles with kit custom primers. The pooled library was loaded at 1.0 pM, with an approximately 21% PhiX control spiked in. In the original analysis: Vendor-processed data were analyzed in R, with a clonotype defined as all T cells sharing the same CDR3 nucleotide sequence. In the clone abundance analyses, frequencies in each sample were normalized to that sample's 10,000 most abundant clones. Public T cell clones, which averaged fewer than five per sample, were removed prior to analysis. Tumor-enriched clonotypes and baseline blood-enriched clonotypes were defined as those with an abundance difference of at least 32-fold between compartments. Clonotypes expanded or contracted between blood time points were identified with a beta-binomial differential abundance model. Tumor-blood repertoire similarity was measured with the Baroni-Urbani and Buser coefficient, and groups were compared using two-tailed Wilcoxon tests in R. TCRdb's version of the immuneACCESS table is confined to in-frame rearrangements and falls short of the full clone set. An unresolved V gene accounts for under half of the shortfall where checked; the remainder is of unknown origin. Clone size and the V and J calls come from that table; the DNA yielded D and trimming. The sample table contains more than 75,000 clones; only one count was recorded for under 90% of them. 5% to 8% of the sample belongs to the ten largest clones.

The sequencing here drew on blood, taken from a patient whose treatment included radiotherapy and nephrectomy. This receptor was taken from a man in his 60s with renal cell carcinoma. The chain uses TRBV19 and TRBJ1-5; no D gene can be assigned with confidence. The nucleotide sequence reads as follows: TGTGCCAGTAGTCTCGAGGGCCGGCCCCAGCATTTT. Its translation reads: CASSLEGRPQHF.